These 21 T cell receptor beta chains share one sample of origin, sequenced in a study of T cells in Graves' hyperthyroidism and ophthalmopathy (dated by TCRdb to the late 2010s). The method was multiplex PCR. Instrument on record: Illumina HiSeq 2000. Amplification of TCR beta CDR3 regions was carried out from RNA transcripts. The first round of RT-PCR for the TCR CDR3 was performed with the HTBI primer set and the Qiagen OneStep RT-PCR kit. TCRdb itself trimmed the public reads at Q25 with fastp, ran MiXCR and retained productive beta chains. Every distinct CDR3 protein forms one entry, paired with its most common genes and DNA. For this sample there are fewer than 750,000 distinct CDR3 sequences; approximately 15% appear just once. The biggest ten clones account for roughly 4.5% of the sample. Sequencing was performed on blood. The receptors were sampled from a woman aged 40-49 years with Graves' ophthalmopathy.

The rearrangement links TRBV6-2 or TRBV6-3 to TRBJ1-1; D is possibly TRBD1 (6 bases). In germline, CDR1 is MNHEY, CDR2 SVGEGT. The length of the CDR3 is 14 residues. V dropped 6 bases and J dropped 0 bases, with 11 bases sitting between them. In DNA form, the CDR3 reads TGTGCCAGCAGGCGGGACATGATGAACACTGAAGCTTTCTTT. It specifies CASRRDMMNTEAFF.

This clonotype was counted ten times or more. The chain carries TRBV6-5 and TRBJ1-2; D perhaps matches TRBD1 (6 bases). The CDR3 has 13 amino acids. Trimming pared 3 bases from V and 5 bases from J, leaving 10 bases between. Germline V lookup: CDR1 MNHEY, CDR2 SVGAGI. The CDR3 reads CASSYDRLYGYTF. The CDR3 DNA sequence: TGTGCCAGCAGTTATGACAGGTTATATGGCTACACCTTC.

With regard to this clonotype: The missing conserved phenylalanine or tryptophan at the end of this CDR3 makes a read error likely. This rearrangement joins TRBV2 to TRBJ2-5; TRBD1 aligns across 7 bases. Losses at the gene ends were 7 bases for V and 0 bases for J; bases not matched to a gene: 5. Germline V CDR1 and CDR2: SNHLY, FYNNEI. The CDR3 contains 14 residues. CDR3 loop: CASTPDRHQETQYL. The CDR3 DNA follows: TGTGCCAGCACCCCGGACAGGCACCAAGAGACCCAGTACCTC.

The table lists this clonotype with many counts. The chain carries TRBV6-2 or TRBV6-3 and TRBJ2-2, with no clear D. Germline V gives CDR1 MNHEY, CDR2 SVGEGT. Between the trimmed V and J ends, which lost 2 bases and 4 bases, there was a span of 14 bases. The CDR3 consists of 16 residues. The CDR3 loop is CASSYDRTPLTGELFF. CDR3 bases: TGTGCCAGCAGTTACGACCGGACCCCTCTCACCGGGGAGCTGTTTTTT.

Many counts were recorded for this clonotype. This chain joins TRBV27 and TRBJ1-2, with 9 bases that match TRBD1. The V segment lost 6 bases and the J segment 8 bases; nucleotides outside the gene matches: 19. The CDR3 is 17 amino acids. Per the germline V gene, CDR1 is MNHEY and CDR2 is SMNVEV (reference sequence). DNA for the CDR3: TGTGCCAGCAGCCCACTTGGGAGTCCCGGGACAGGGAACGGCTACACCTTC. Its translation is CASSPLGSPGTGNGYTF.

This clonotype was recorded at least ten times. The chain employs TRBV6-1 and TRBJ1-1; D gene uncertain. CDR1 and CDR2 from the germline V gene are MNHNS and SASEGT. This CDR3 has 10 amino acids. Trimming shortened V by 4 bases and J by 6 bases, and 3 bases separated the two germline ends. In DNA, the CDR3 is TGTGCCAGCAGTGGTGCTGAAGCTTTCTTT. It specifies CASSGAEAFF.

This clonotype was detected a few times. The CDR3 nucleotides read TGTGCCAGCTCACCACCAGGCACCGCACATTTGCCAGATACGCAGTATTTT. Amino acids: CASSPPGTAHLPDTQYF. The rearrangement joins TRBV18 to TRBJ2-3; D call uncertain. This CDR3 comprises 17 residues. Trimming pared 0 bases from V and 4 bases from J, leaving 17 bases between. In germline, CDR1 is KGHSH, CDR2 LQKENI.

This sequence joins TRBV6-1 and TRBJ1-1; no clear D. The CDR3 is 16 residues long. Germline CDR1 MNHNS, CDR2 SASEGT. Trimming took off 4 bases at V and 0 bases at J, with 15 bases between the two ends. CDR3 region: CASSALTVIMNTEAFF. CDR3 nucleotides: TGTGCCAGCAGTGCCCTCACAGTAATCATGAACACTGAAGCTTTCTTT.

This clonotype was recorded many times. The chain combines TRBV19 with TRBJ1-2; TRBD1 is a possible D gene (6 bases). CDR3 length equals 17 residues. Trimming stripped 8 bases from V and 0 bases from J, with 22 bases between. Germline loops: CDR1 LNHDA, CDR2 SQIVND (reference sequence). The CDR3 here is CASHSVGGLNPNYGYTF. Written as DNA, the CDR3 is TGTGCCAGTCACTCAGTCGGGGGCCTTAACCCTAACTATGGCTACACCTTC.

This clonotype was observed at least ten times. CDR3 residues: CASSFSAGYTGANVLTF. CDR3 in DNA: TGTGCCAGCAGCTTCTCGGCGGGATACACTGGGGCCAACGTCCTGACTTTC. J is TRBJ2-6 and V is TRBV11-1; D might be TRBD2 (6 bases). CDR1 is SGHAT, CDR2 FQDESV, per germline (reference sequence). Trimming shortened V by 3 bases and J by 2 bases, and 14 bases separated the two germline ends. This CDR3 contains 17 residues.

The sample holds many counts of this clonotype. This chain connects TRBV11-3 to TRBJ2-2; 9 bases are shared with TRBD2. V dropped 4 bases and J dropped 1; count of bases not matched to a gene: 1. The CDR3 sequence is 15 residues long. Germline CDR1 SGHNT, CDR2 YENEEA. The DNA of the CDR3 is TGTGCCAGCAGCTGGACTAGCGAGAACACCGGGGAGCTGTTTTTT. Translating it yields CASSWTSENTGELFF.

This clonotype appeared many times. The V gene is TRBV20-1, the J gene TRBJ2-5; possibly TRBD1 for D (5 bases). Between the trimmed V and J ends, which lost 1 base and 4 bases, there was a span of 10 bases. The germline gives CDR1 DFQATT, CDR2 SNEGSKA (reference sequence). This CDR3 has 13 residues. Here the CDR3 DNA reads TGCAGTGCTAGAGGGGGAAGGGGAGAGACCCAGTACTTC. This gives the protein CSARGGRGETQYF.

This clonotype has at least ten counts. The V gene is TRBV6-5, the J gene TRBJ2-2; no clear D. Deletions cut 2 bases from V and 0 bases from J, with 4 bases between. There are 14 residues in the CDR3. CDR1 is MNHEY and CDR2 is SVGAGI in the germline V gene. CDR3 nucleotides: TGTGCCAGCAGTTACGCAACGAACACCGGGGAGCTGTTTTTT. Its translation is CASSYATNTGELFF.

This clonotype was recorded a few times. As DNA, the CDR3 is TGTGCCATCAGTGCCCAAACAGGGGGCCGGGAGACCCAGTACTTC. Residues: CAISAQTGGRETQYF. The chain is built from TRBV10-3 and TRBJ2-5, with 9 bases lining up with TRBD1. The CDR3 is made up of 15 amino acids. V shed 4 bases and J 5 bases; nucleotides not matched to a gene: 8. CDR1 is ENHRY, CDR2 SYGVKD, per germline.

This clonotype was picked up a small number of times. One end of the junction fails to match germline, which may point to a read error. The V call is TRBV28, the J call TRBJ1-2; D is possibly TRBD1 (6 bases). Germline-derived CDR1 and CDR2 are MDHEN and SYDVKM. The CDR3 covers 15 residues. The CDR3 DNA is TGTGCCAGCAGTCACGGGGGAGGGGGAGACTATAGCTACACCTTC. Translation gives CASSHGGGGDYSYTF.

The chain has TRBV7-8 and TRBJ2-7; TRBD1 agrees at 7 bases. Germline V gene lookup returns CDR1 SGHVS and CDR2 FQNEAQ. This CDR3 region has 15 residues. Germline trimming cut 10 bases from V and 3 bases from J; bases unmatched to any gene: 15. CDR3 sequence reads: CATSVSTGQSYEQYF. The DNA of the CDR3 is TGTGCCACCAGTGTCTCGACGGGACAGAGCTACGAGCAGTACTTC.

At least ten counts were recorded for this clonotype. CDR3 nucleotide sequence: TGTGCCAGCAGCTTTAGGGACTCCTCACTATCCGAGCAGTACTTC. Translation: CASSFRDSSLSEQYF. The gene calls are TRBV7-8 and TRBJ2-7; tentatively, D is TRBD2 (6 bases). The V gene lost 3 bases and the J gene lost 6 bases, with 18 bases spanning the gap. This CDR3 has 15 amino acids. Germline V gene sequence: CDR1 SGHVS, CDR2 FQNEAQ.

V is TRBV7-3 and J is TRBJ2-2; 10 nucleotides line up with TRBD2. Germline loops: CDR1 SGHTA, CDR2 FQGTGA. With V trimmed by 5 bases and J by 3 bases, 3 bases remained unmatched. This CDR3 region has 15 residues. The CDR3 DNA reads as TGTGCCAGCAGCATGCTAGCGGGAGACACCGGGGAGCTGTTTTTT. This codes for CASSMLAGDTGELFF.

At least ten counts were recorded for this clonotype. The chain couples TRBV7-9 to TRBJ2-5, with 8 bases aligning to TRBD1. CDR1 and CDR2 (germline): SEHNR, FQNEAQ (reference sequence). The CDR3 is 15 residues long. Trimming at V came to 7 bases and at J to 5 bases, leaving 12 bases not matched to a gene. The DNA for the CDR3 is TGTGCCAGCATTAGGGCAGGGGGCTATGAGGAGACCCAGTACTTC. Amino acid sequence: CASIRAGGYEETQYF.

This clonotype has ten or more counts. V gene TRBV12-3 or TRBV12-4 combines with J gene TRBJ2-2; D uncertain. V was cut by 5 bases and J by 5 bases, with 6 bases left in between. The CDR3 consists of 12 residues. This CDR3 reads CASSTMTGELFF. Here the CDR3 DNA reads TGTGCCAGCAGTACAATGACCGGGGAGCTGTTTTTT.

This clonotype was found many times. The gene calls are TRBV5-5 and TRBJ1-5, with a tentative D call TRBD1 (5 bases). CDR3 size: 14 residues. V lost 4 bases, J lost 4 bases, and 12 bases lay in between. From germline, CDR1 is SGHKS and CDR2 YYEKEE (reference sequence). DNA of the CDR3: TGTGCCAGCAGCCGGGACGGGGAAAATCAGCCCCAGCATTTT. Residues: CASSRDGENQPQHF. Based on the CDR3 plus reference TRBV5-5 and TRBJ1-5, the full variable domain is DAGVTQSPTHLIKTRGQQVTLRCSPISGHKSVSWYQQVLGQGPQFIFQYYEKEERGRGNFPDRFSARQFPNYSSELNVNALLLGDSALYLCASSRDGENQPQHFGDGTRLSIL.